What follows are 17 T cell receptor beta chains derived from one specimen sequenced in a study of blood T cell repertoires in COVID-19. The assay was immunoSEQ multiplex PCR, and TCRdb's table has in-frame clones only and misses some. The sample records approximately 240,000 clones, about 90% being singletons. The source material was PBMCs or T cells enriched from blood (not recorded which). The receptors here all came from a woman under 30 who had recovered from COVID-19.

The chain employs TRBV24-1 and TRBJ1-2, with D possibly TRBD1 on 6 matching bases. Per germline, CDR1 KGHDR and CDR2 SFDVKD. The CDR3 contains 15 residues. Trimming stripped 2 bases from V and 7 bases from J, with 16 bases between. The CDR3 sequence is CATSDSPRDIGGYTF. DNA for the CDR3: TGTGCCACCAGTGATTCACCTCGGGACATCGGTGGCTACACCTTC.

This CDR3 is CASSLQKGQTYGYTF. CDR3 DNA sequence: TGCGCCAGCAGCTTGCAAAAGGGACAGACTTATGGCTACACCTTC. This sequence joins TRBV5-1 and TRBJ1-2; 7 bases agree with TRBD1. This CDR3 contains 15 residues. Germline V gene sequence: CDR1 SGHRS, CDR2 YFSETQ. Trimming removed 1 base from V and 5 bases from J; junction bases left unmatched: 8.

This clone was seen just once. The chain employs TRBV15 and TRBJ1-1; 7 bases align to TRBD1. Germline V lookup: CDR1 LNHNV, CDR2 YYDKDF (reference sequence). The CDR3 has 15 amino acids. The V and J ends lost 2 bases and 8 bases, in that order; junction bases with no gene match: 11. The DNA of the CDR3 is TGTGCCACCAGCAGAATATCGACAGGGAACTCGGAAGCTTTCTTT. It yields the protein CATSRISTGNSEAFF.

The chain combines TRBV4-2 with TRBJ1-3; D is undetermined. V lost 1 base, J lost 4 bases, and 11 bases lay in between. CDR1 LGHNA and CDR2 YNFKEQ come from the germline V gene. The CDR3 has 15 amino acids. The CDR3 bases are TGTGCCAGCAGCCAAGTTCGAGCTGAAGGAAACACCATATATTTT. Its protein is CASSQVRAEGNTIYF.

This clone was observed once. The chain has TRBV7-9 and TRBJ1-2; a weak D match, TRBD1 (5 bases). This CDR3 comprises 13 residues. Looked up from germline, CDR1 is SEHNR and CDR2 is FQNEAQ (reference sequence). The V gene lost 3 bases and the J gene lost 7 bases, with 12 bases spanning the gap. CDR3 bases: TGTGCCAGCAGCTTTAGGGGTTCTAGTGGCTACACCTTC. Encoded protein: CASSFRGSSGYTF.

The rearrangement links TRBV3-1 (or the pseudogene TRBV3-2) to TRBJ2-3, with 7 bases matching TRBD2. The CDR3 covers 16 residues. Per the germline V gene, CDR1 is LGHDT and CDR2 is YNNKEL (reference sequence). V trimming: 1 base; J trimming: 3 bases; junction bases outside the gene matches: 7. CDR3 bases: TGTGCCAGCAGCCAAGCAGTACCTAGCGGTACAGATACGCAGTATTTT. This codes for CASSQAVPSGTDTQYF.

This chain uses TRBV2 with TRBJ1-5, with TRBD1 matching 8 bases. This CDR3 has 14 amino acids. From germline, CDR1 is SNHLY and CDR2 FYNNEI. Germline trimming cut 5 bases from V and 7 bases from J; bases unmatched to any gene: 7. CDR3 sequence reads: CASSLQGARQPQHF. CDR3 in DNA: TGTGCCAGCAGTCTCCAGGGGGCGCGGCAGCCCCAGCATTTT.

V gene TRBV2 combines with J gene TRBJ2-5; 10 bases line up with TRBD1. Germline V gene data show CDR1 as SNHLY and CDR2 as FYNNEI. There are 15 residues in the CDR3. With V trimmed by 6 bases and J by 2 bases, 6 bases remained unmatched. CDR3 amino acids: CASRVDRGPQETQYF. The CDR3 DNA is TGTGCCAGCAGAGTTGACAGGGGGCCGCAAGAGACCCAGTACTTC.

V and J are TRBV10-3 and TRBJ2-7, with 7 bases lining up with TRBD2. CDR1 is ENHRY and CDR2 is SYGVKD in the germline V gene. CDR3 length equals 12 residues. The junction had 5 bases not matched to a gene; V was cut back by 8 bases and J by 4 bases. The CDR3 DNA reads TGTGCCATCGGGGGACTAAGTTACGAGCAGTACTTC. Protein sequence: CAIGGLSYEQYF.

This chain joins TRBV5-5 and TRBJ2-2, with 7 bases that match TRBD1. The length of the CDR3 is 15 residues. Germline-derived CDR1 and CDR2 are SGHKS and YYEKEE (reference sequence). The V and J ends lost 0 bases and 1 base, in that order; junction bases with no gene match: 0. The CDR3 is CASSLDRGNTGELFF. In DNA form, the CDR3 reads TGTGCCAGCAGCTTGGACAGGGGGAACACCGGGGAGCTGTTTTTT.

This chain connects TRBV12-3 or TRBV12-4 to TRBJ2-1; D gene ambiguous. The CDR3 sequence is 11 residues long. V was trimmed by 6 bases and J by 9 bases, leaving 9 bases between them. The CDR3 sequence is CASRYDTEQFF. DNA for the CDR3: TGTGCCAGCAGATACGACACTGAGCAGTTCTTC.

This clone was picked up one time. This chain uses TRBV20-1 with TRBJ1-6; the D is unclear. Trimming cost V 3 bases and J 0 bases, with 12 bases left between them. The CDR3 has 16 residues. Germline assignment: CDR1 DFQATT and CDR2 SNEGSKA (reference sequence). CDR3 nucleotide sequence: TGCAGTGCTAGTCGCCGATCGAGCTCCTATAATTCACCCCTCCACTTT. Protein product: CSASRRSSSYNSPLHF.

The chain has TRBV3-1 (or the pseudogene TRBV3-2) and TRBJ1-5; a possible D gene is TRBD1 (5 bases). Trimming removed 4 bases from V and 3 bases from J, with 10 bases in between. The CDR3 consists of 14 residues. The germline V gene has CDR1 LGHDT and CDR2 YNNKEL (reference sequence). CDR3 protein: CASSPDTYNQPQHF. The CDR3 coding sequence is TGTGCCAGCAGCCCGGACACCTACAATCAGCCCCAGCATTTT.

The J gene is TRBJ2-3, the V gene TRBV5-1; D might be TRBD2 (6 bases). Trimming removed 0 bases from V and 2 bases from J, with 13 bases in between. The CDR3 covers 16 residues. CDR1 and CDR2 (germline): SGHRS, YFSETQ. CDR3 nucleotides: TGCGCCAGCAGCTTGGCATTGGCGGGACCCACAGATACGCAGTATTTT. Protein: CASSLALAGPTDTQYF.

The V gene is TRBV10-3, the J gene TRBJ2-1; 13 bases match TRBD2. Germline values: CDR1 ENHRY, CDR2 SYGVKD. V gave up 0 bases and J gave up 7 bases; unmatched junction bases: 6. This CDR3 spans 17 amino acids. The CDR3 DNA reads TGTGCCATCAGTGAGTCGACTAGCGGGAGGTCAGATAATGAGCAGTTCTTC. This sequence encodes CAISESTSGRSDNEQFF.

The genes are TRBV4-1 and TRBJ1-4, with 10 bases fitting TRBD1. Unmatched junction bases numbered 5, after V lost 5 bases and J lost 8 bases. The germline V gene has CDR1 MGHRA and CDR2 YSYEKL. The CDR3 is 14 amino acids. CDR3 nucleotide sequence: TGCGCCAGCAGCGTGGACAGGGGGGAAGAAAAACTGTTTTTT. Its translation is CASSVDRGEEKLFF.

The CDR3 region has the DNA TGTGCCAGCAGCCCCCTGGACTACTACACAGATACGCAGTATTTT. Translated, it gives CASSPLDYYTDTQYF. The chain links TRBV14 to TRBJ2-3; D may be TRBD2 (6 bases). The ends were cut back, 4 bases at V and 2 bases at J, with 13 bases in the middle. CDR3 length: 15 amino acids. CDR1 and CDR2 from the germline V gene are SGHDN and FVKESK.